The present T cell receptor (beta chain) was sequenced within a study of shared clonotypes between healthy human individuals. Naive CD8 cells, CD45RO-negative and positively selected for CCR7, excluded terminally differentiated effector memory CD45RA+ cells. The donors, all of them Caucasian adults, lived in Nashville, Tennessee. Data came from immunoSEQ multiplex PCR; TCRdb stores just in-frame clones and leaves some out. The table has millions of clones, 85% to 95% seen once; the top ten hold over 1.5%. This clonotype was obtained from a man between 18 and 29 years old in good health. Some clones in this sample may be carry-over from other donors' samples. Material: naive CD8+ T cells from PBMCs.

CDR3 sequence (DNA): TGTGCCGGCGCTACAGGTTCGAACACCGGGGAGCTGTTTTTT. This sequence encodes CAGATGSNTGELFF. The V gene is TRBV19, the J gene TRBJ2-2; D perhaps matches TRBD1 (5 bases). CDR1 LNHDA and CDR2 SQIVND come from the germline V gene (reference sequence). V lost 11 bases and J lost 0, with 13 bases in between. CDR3 length: 14 residues.